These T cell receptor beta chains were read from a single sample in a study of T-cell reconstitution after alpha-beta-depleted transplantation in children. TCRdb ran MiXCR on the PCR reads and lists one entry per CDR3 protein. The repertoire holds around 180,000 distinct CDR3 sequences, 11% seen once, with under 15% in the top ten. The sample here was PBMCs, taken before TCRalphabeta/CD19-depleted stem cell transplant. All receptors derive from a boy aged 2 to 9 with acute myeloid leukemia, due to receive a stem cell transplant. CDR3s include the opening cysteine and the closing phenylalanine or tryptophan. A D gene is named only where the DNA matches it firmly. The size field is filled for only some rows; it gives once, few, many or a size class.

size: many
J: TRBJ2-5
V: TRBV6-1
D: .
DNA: TGTGCCAGCAGCAAGGACAGAGGAGAGACCCAGTACTTC
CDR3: CASSKDRGETQYF

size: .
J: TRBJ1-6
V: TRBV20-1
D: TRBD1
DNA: TGCAGTGCTAGAGTAAGGACAGGGGGGTACTATAATTCACCCCTCCACTTT
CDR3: CSARVRTGGYYNSPLHF

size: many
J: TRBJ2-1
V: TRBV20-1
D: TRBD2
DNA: TGCAGTGCTAGTTCGGTGACTAGCGGGAACAATGAGCAGTTCTTC
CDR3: CSASSVTSGNNEQFF

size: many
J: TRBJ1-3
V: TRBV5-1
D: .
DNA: TGCGCCAGCAGCTTAACGTTTGGGGGACGGAACACCATATATTTT
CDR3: CASSLTFGGRNTIYF

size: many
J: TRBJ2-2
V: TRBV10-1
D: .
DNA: TGCGCCAGCAGTTGGGACGGGAACACCGGGGAGCTGTTTTTT
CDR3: CASSWDGNTGELFF

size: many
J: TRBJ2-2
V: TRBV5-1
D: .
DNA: TGCGCCAGCACTACCTCAGGTGTCGGGGAGCTGTTTTTT
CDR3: CASTTSGVGELFF

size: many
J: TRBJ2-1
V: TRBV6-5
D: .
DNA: TGTGCCAGCAGTTACTCCAGGGGGGGATACGCCAAACCTAAAGCGGGAGTAAACAATGAGCAGTTCTTC
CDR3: CASSYSRGGYAKPKAGVNNEQFF

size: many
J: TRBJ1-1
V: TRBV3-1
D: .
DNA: TGTGCCAGCAGCGCGTGGACACCCAACACTGAAGCTTTCTTT
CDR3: CASSAWTPNTEAFF

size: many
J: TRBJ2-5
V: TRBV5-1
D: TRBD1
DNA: TGCGCCAGCAGCCGGGGACAGGGGGAACAAGAGACCCAGTACTTC
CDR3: CASSRGQGEQETQYF

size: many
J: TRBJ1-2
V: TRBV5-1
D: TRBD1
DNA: TGCGCCAGCAGCACAGGGGGCTATGGCTACACCTTC
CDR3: CASSTGGYGYTF

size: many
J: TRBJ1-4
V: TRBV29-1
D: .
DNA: TGCAGCGTTGAAGATCTCCAGGGGCGGGGAAAACTGTTTTTT
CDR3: CSVEDLQGRGKLFF

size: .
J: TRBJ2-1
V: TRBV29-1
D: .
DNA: TGCAGCGTCGGGGGCGGGACCCGGTACAATGAGCAGTTCTTC
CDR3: CSVGGGTRYNEQFF

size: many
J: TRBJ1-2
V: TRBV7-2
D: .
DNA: TGTGCCAGCAGCGTCAACCCAGGGGCTGATGGCTACACCTTC
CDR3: CASSVNPGADGYTF

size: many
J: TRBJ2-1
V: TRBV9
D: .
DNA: TGTGCCAGCAGCGGACAGTCCTCCTACAATGAGCAGTTCTTC
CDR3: CASSGQSSYNEQFF

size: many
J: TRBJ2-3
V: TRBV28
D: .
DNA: TGTGCCAGCAGTTTCTTGGGGGAGGCAGATACGCAGTATTTT
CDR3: CASSFLGEADTQYF

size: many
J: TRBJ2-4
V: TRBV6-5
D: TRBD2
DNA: TGTGCCAGCAGTTACGGCGAGCGGGGCATTCAGTACTTC
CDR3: CASSYGERGIQYF

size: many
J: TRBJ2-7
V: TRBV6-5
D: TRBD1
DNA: TGTGCCAGCAGACTAAACAGGGGAACCTACGAGCAGTACTTC
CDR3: CASRLNRGTYEQYF

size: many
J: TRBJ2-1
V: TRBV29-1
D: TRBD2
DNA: TGCAGCGTTGTTTGGCTAGCGGGGCCTCCGGGAAGTGAGCAGTTCTTC
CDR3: CSVVWLAGPPGSEQFF

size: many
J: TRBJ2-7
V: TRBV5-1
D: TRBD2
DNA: TGCGCCAGCAGCCCTGGGCCCGGAGCGGGAGTACACGAGCAGTACTTC
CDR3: CASSPGPGAGVHEQYF

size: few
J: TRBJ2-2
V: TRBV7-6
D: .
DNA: TGTGCCAGCAGCTCCATTTTTGGGTCCGCCGGGGAGCTGTTTTTT
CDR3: CASSSIFGSAGELFF

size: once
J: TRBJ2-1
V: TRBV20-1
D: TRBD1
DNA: TGCAGTGCTAATAACCCGGGACAGGGGTTTCCTGAGCAGTTCTTC
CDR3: CSANNPGQGFPEQFF

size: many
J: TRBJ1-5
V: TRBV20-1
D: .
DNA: TGCAGTGCTACCGGGAACAACAATCAGCCCCAGCATTTT
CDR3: CSATGNNNQPQHF

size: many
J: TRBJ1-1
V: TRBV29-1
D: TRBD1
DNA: TGCAGCGTTGAAGACCGGACAGGAGGGTATCGGAACACTGAAGCTTTCTTT
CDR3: CSVEDRTGGYRNTEAFF

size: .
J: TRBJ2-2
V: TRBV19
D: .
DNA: TGTGCCAGGCCATTTAGGAGGGTCGCCGGGGAGCTGTTTTTT
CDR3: CARPFRRVAGELFF

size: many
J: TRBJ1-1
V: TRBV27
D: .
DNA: TGTGCCAGCAGCTTCGGGACAATTCATTCTGAAGCTTTCTTT
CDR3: CASSFGTIHSEAFF

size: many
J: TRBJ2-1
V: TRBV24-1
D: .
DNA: TGTGCCGCCCTCCTAAGCAATGAGCAGTTCTTC
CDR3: CAALLSNEQFF

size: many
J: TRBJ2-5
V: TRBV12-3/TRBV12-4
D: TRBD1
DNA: TGTGCCAGCAGTTTATACCGGGACAGTCCCCAAGAGACCCAGTACTTC
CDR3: CASSLYRDSPQETQYF

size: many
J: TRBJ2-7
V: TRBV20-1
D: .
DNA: TGCAGTGCTAGAGATCAGGATCCCGAGCAGTACTTC
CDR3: CSARDQDPEQYF

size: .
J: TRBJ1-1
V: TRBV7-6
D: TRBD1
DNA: TGTGCCAGCAGCTTAGCGAGCTGGCAGGGGGCAAGGACTGAAGCTTTCTTT
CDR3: CASSLASWQGARTEAFF

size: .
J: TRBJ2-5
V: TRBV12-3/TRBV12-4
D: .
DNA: TGTGCCTTCAGCCGTCGGGGCGGGTGGGTTAAGGTCGCGGAGACCCAGTACTTC
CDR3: CAFSRRGGWVKVAETQYF

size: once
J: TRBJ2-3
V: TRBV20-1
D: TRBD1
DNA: TGCAGTGCCACCTATACCAGGGGGTTCACAGATACGCAGTATTTT
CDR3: CSATYTRGFTDTQYF

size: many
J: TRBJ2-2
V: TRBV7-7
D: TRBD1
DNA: TGTGCTAGCAGCTTAGAAGGGGACAGGAGGTACACCGGGGAGCTGTTTTTT
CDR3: CASSLEGDRRYTGELFF

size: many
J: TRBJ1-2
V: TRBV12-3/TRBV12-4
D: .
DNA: TGTGCCAGCAGCCGACAGGCCGGAGGACTATGGGGCTACACCTTC
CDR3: CASSRQAGGLWGYTF

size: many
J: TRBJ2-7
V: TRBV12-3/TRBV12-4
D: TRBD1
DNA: TGTGCCAGCAGTCCGGGACAGGGAGGAAACGAGCAGTACTTC
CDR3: CASSPGQGGNEQYF

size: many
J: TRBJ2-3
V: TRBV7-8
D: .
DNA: TGTGCCAGCAGCAGGCGAAGGGTTTCGCGCACTAGCACAGATACGCAGTATTTT
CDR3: CASSRRRVSRTSTDTQYF

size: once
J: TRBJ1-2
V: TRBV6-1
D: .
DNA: TGTGCCATTCTCCGGGCCTTTTACTATGGCTACACCTTC
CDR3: CAILRAFYYGYTF

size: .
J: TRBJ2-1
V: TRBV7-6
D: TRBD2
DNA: TGTGCCAGCAGCTTTGGACTAGCGGGATCGAGTGAGCAGTTCTTC
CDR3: CASSFGLAGSSEQFF

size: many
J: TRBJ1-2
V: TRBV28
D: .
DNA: TGTGCCAGCTTAGACCGGGTTGTCTATGGCTACACCTTC
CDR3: CASLDRVVYGYTF

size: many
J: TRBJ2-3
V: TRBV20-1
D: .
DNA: TGCAGTGCTAGAGGGGAAGGGGGCGCTTCCGGGAGGGCTCCGCAGTATTTT
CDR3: CSARGEGGASGRAPQYF

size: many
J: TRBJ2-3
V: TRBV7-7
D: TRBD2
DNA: TGTGCTAGCAGCTTAGCCCTAGCGGGGGCCAATACGCAGTATTTT
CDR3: CASSLALAGANTQYF

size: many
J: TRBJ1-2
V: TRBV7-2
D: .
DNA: TGTGCCAGCAGCTTAATTTGGAGGGAGGACGGCTACACCTTC
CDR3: CASSLIWREDGYTF

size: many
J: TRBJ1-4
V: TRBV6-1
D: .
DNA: TGTGCCAGCAGCCAACAGGGTGGTAATGAAAAACTGTTTTTT
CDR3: CASSQQGGNEKLFF

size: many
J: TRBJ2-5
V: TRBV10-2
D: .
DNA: TGCGCCAGCAGTGTGGCCACAGAGACCCAGTACTTC
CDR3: CASSVATETQYF

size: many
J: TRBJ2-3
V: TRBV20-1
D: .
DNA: TGCAGTGCTAGAGATTCCGGTCTCAAGGGTGGTCTGGATACGCAGTATTTT
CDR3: CSARDSGLKGGLDTQYF

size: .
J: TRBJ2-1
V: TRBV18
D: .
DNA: TGTGCCAGCTCACCACAATCAGACTCCTACAATGAGCAGTTCTTC
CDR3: CASSPQSDSYNEQFF

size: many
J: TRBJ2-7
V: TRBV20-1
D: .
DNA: TGCAGTGCAAGACACAACTACGAGCAGTACTTC
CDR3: CSARHNYEQYF

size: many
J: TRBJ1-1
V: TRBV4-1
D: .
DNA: TGCGCCAGCAGCCGATTCCCGGGACAAATGAACACTGAAGCTTTCTTT
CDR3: CASSRFPGQMNTEAFF

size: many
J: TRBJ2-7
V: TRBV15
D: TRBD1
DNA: TGTGCCACCAGTTCCTTGACAGGGTACGAGCAGTACTTC
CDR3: CATSSLTGYEQYF

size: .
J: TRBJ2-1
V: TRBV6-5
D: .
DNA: TGTGCCAGCAGGGAACTAGACGGGTACAATGAGCAGTTCTTC
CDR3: CASRELDGYNEQFF

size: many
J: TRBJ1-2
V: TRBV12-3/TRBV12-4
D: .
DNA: TGTGCCAGCAGCTCTGGGGACTATGGCTACACCTTC
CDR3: CASSSGDYGYTF